Each of the 7 T cell receptor beta chains below was sequenced from the same sample in a study of T-cell reconstitution after alpha-beta-depleted transplantation in children. Unique molecular identifiers were incorporated into the prepared TCRbeta library. TCRdb used MiXCR to reprocess the PCR reads, holding one entry per CDR3 protein. The sample has about 360,000 distinct CDR3 sequences, 13% seen once. Source: PBMCs, taken from the stem cell graft. These receptors all come from a human donor who donated a stem cell graft to a child with Fanconi anemia.

This clonotype was detected ten times or more. This chain joins TRBV3-1 and TRBJ1-2, with D possibly matching TRBD1 (5 bases). Looked up from germline, CDR1 is LGHDT and CDR2 is YNNKEL (reference sequence). The CDR3 is 11 residues long. With 4 bases removed from V and 8 bases from J, the gap between germline ends came to 8 bases. The CDR3 reads CASSRGLGYTF. The CDR3 coding sequence is TGTGCCAGCAGCCGGGGCCTGGGCTACACCTTC.

The genes are TRBV6-1 and TRBJ2-3, with D maybe TRBD1 (5 bases). This CDR3 has 15 residues. CDR1 and CDR2 (germline): MNHNS, SASEGT. The V end was cut by 6 bases, the J end by 3 bases, with 16 bases between. The CDR3 nucleotides are TGTGCCAGCAGACCTGAGTGGGGCGTGACAGATACGCAGTATTTT. Protein: CASRPEWGVTDTQYF.

This clonotype was seen a few times. CDR3 sequence reads: CARTRTGVETDTQYF. For the CDR3, the DNA is TGTGCCAGAACCCGGACAGGGGTGGAGACAGATACGCAGTATTTT. The gene calls are TRBV2 and TRBJ2-3, with 9 nucleotides matching TRBD1. CDR1 and CDR2 (germline): SNHLY, FYNNEI. Trimming took 9 bases from V and 3 from J; bases not matched to a gene: 10. The CDR3 is 15 residues long. Looking up the rest from reference TRBV2 and TRBJ2-3 gives the full variable domain: EPEVTQTPSHQVTQMGQEVILRCVPISNHLYFYWYRQILGQKVEFLVSFYNNEISEKSEIFDDQFSVERPDGSNFTLKIRSTKLEDSAMYFCARTRTGVETDTQYFGPGTRLTVL.

The chain carries TRBV3-1 and TRBJ1-2; TRBD1 might be the D (6 bases). The V end lost 3 bases, the J end lost 4 bases, and 12 bases lay between the germline ends. CDR3 length equals 14 residues. Germline CDR1 is LGHDT and CDR2 is YNNKEL (reference sequence). CDR3 sequence: CASSHGGLTYGYTF. DNA for the CDR3: TGTGCCAGCAGCCATGGGGGCCTTACCTATGGCTACACCTTC.

DNA for the CDR3: TGTGCCAGCAGCTTATATGGGGGGAGTTTGGAGACCCAGTACTTC. It specifies CASSLYGGSLETQYF. The chain uses TRBV7-9 and TRBJ2-5; D may be TRBD2 (6 bases). This CDR3 has 15 residues. CDR1 is SEHNR and CDR2 is FQNEAQ in the germline V gene (reference sequence). The V end was cut by 2 bases, the J end by 5 bases, with 15 bases between. The whole variable domain, remainder taken from reference TRBV7-9 and TRBJ2-5, is DTGVSQNPRHKITKRGQNVTFRCDPISEHNRLYWYRQTLGQGPEFLTYFQNEAQLEKSRLLSDRFSAERPKGSFSTLEIQRTEQGDSAMYLCASSLYGGSLETQYFGPGTRLLVL.

The gene calls are TRBV6-2 or TRBV6-3 and TRBJ1-2; D remains ambiguous. The CDR3 is 14 amino acids. The V gene lost 4 bases and the J gene lost 4 bases, with 13 bases spanning the gap. Per germline, CDR1 MNHEY and CDR2 SVGEGT. CDR3 region: CASSFFTRIYGYTF. In DNA form, the CDR3 reads TGTGCCAGCAGTTTCTTTACAAGGATCTATGGCTACACCTTC.

This clonotype was counted many times. The V and J genes are TRBV12-3 or TRBV12-4 and TRBJ2-3; D ambiguous. CDR3 length: 14 amino acids. The V end lost 3 bases, the J end lost 2 bases, and 9 bases lay between the germline ends. The CDR3 DNA reads as TGTGCCAGCAGTTTCCCAAAGCCCACAGATACGCAGTATTTT. It encodes CASSFPKPTDTQYF.